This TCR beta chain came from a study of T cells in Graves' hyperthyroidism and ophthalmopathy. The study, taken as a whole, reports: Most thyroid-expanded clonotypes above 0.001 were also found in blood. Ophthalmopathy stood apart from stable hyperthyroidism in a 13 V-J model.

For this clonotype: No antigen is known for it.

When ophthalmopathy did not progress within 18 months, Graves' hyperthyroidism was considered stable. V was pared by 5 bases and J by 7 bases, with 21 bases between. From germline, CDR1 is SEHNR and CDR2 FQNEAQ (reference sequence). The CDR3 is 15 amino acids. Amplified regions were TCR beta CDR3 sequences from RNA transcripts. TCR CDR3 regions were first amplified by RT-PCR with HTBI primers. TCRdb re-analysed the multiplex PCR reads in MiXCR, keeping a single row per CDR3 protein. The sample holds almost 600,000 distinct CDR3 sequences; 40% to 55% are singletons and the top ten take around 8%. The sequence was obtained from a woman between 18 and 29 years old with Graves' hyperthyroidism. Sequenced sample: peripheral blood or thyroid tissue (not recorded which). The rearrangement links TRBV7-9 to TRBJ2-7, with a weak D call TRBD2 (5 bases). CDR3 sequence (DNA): TGTGCCAGCAGCGCTGTCGGCGGCATCTCGGGGGAGCAGTACTTC. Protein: CASSAVGGISGEQYF.